Listed here are 16 T cell receptor beta chains from one sample, sequenced in a study of blood T cell repertoires in COVID-19. Profiling relied on immunoSEQ multiplex PCR, and the TCRdb table lists in-frame clones only, not all of them. The sample lists tens of thousands of clones, 75% to 85% occurring once. Sequences were obtained from peripheral blood. Receptors were obtained from a woman in her 70s with acute or convalescent COVID-19.

This clone was seen only once. The junction shows a germline mismatch at one end, possibly a read error. The gene calls are TRBV28 and TRBJ1-4; no reliable D call. Germline loops: CDR1 MDHEN, CDR2 SYDVKM. The CDR3 extends over 12 amino acids. This chain's CDR3 is CASRSGFERLFF. The DNA of the CDR3 is TGTGCCAGCCGGTCGGGTTTTGAAAGACTGTTTTTT.

The chain carries TRBV28 and TRBJ2-7; D gene uncertain. Germline V gives CDR1 MDHEN, CDR2 SYDVKM. V was pared by 5 bases and J by 0 bases, with 11 bases between. The CDR3 length is 14 residues. CDR3 in amino acids: CASSPNTRSYEQYF. DNA of the CDR3: TGTGCCAGCAGTCCGAATACACGCTCCTACGAGCAGTACTTC.

The chain is built from TRBV2 and TRBJ1-1, with 7 positions matching TRBD1. The V gene end was trimmed by 6 bases and the J gene end by 4 bases; junction bases not matched to a gene: 8. The CDR3 sequence is 14 residues long. CDR1 and CDR2 from the germline V gene are SNHLY and FYNNEI. The CDR3 is CASRHRGGGTEAFF. The CDR3 nucleotides read TGTGCCAGCAGGCACAGGGGCGGCGGCACTGAAGCTTTCTTT. The full variable domain, with the rest looked up from reference TRBV2 and TRBJ1-1, is EPEVTQTPSHQVTQMGQEVILRCVPISNHLYFYWYRQILGQKVEFLVSFYNNEISEKSEIFDDQFSVERPDGSNFTLKIRSTKLEDSAMYFCASRHRGGGTEAFFGQGTRLTVV.

V is TRBV14 and J is TRBJ1-1; possible D gene TRBD1, 5 bases. The CDR3 contains 15 residues. Germline CDR1 SGHDN, CDR2 FVKESK. Between the trimmed V and J ends, which lost 0 bases and 6 bases, there was a span of 14 bases. The DNA of the CDR3 is TGTGCCAGCAGCCAAGATCCTGAGGGACTGGCTGAAGCTTTCTTT. Protein sequence: CASSQDPEGLAEAFF.

The V call is TRBV29-1, the J call TRBJ2-1, with 8 bases matching TRBD2. The V gene end was trimmed by 5 bases and the J gene end by 3 bases; junction bases not matched to a gene: 6. This CDR3 is built from 14 residues. In germline, CDR1 is SQVTM, CDR2 ANQGSEA. CDR3 nucleotides: TGCAGCGTTAAGACTAGCGCGATCTACAATGAGCAGTTCTTC. Amino acid sequence: CSVKTSAIYNEQFF.

This chain's CDR3 is CASSLASIREETQYF. The CDR3 coding sequence is TGTGCCAGCAGCTTAGCGTCCATCAGGGAAGAGACCCAGTACTTC. V and J are TRBV7-2 and TRBJ2-5; D is possibly TRBD1 (5 bases). The ends were cut back, 0 bases at V and 3 bases at J, with 11 bases in the middle. The CDR3 is 15 amino acids. Germline assignment: CDR1 SGHTA and CDR2 FQGNSA.

V gene TRBV3-1 (or the pseudogene TRBV3-2) combines with J gene TRBJ1-3; no firm D call. The V and J ends lost 4 bases and 0 bases respectively, with 13 bases between them. The CDR3 has 16 amino acids. Germline V gene lookup returns CDR1 LGHDT and CDR2 YNNKEL (reference sequence). The CDR3 protein is CASSLSSIASGNTIYF. DNA of the CDR3: TGTGCCAGCAGCCTATCTTCTATAGCCTCTGGAAACACCATATATTTT.

The rearrangement joins TRBV19 to TRBJ2-1; 8 bases line up with TRBD2. This CDR3 spans 18 amino acids. Germline V gene sequence: CDR1 LNHDA, CDR2 SQIVND (reference sequence). V was pared by 0 bases and J by 0 bases, with 7 bases of the junction left unmatched. CDR3 sequence: CASSIEGTSFSSYNEQFF. The CDR3 DNA reads TGTGCCAGTAGTATAGAAGGGACTAGTTTTAGCTCCTACAATGAGCAGTTCTTC.

The chain couples TRBV28 to TRBJ1-1; D not certain. V lost 5 bases, J lost 0 bases, and 10 bases lay in between. The CDR3 runs to 14 residues. Germline V gene lookup returns CDR1 MDHEN and CDR2 SYDVKM. CDR3 loop: CASSPLGVNTEAFF. For the CDR3, the DNA is TGTGCCAGCAGTCCGTTGGGAGTGAACACTGAAGCTTTCTTT. The full variable domain, completed using reference TRBV28 and TRBJ1-1, is DVKVTQSSRYLVKRTGEKVFLECVQDMDHENMFWYRQDPGLGLRLIYFSYDVKMKEKGDIPEGYSVSREKKERFSLILESASTNQTSMYLCASSPLGVNTEAFFGQGTRLTVV.

The chain joins TRBV24-1 to TRBJ2-2, with TRBD2 matching 11 bases. The V segment lost 2 bases and the J segment 4 bases; nucleotides outside the gene matches: 2. This CDR3 contains 16 residues. Germline CDR1 and CDR2: KGHDR and SFDVKD. DNA for the CDR3: TGTGCCACCAGTGATTCCCTAGCGGGAGGCACCGGGGAGCTGTTTTTT. Protein: CATSDSLAGGTGELFF.

The rearrangement joins TRBV18 to TRBJ1-2; a possible D gene is TRBD1 (6 bases). V was pared by 6 bases and J by 5 bases, with 13 bases between. CDR1 and CDR2 (germline): KGHSH, LQKENI. CDR3 length equals 13 residues. DNA of the CDR3: TGTGCCAGCTCGCCCCAGGGGAATTATGGCTACACCTTC. It translates to CASSPQGNYGYTF.

The CDR3 here is CASSKYVTGYSYEQYF. The DNA for the CDR3 is TGTGCCAGCAGCAAGTATGTAACGGGGTACTCCTACGAGCAGTACTTC. The gene calls are TRBV21-1 and TRBJ2-7; TRBD2, the table's D call, lacks a check against the DNA. TRBV21-1 represents a pseudogene. CDR3 length: 16 residues.

The V and J genes are TRBV6-5 and TRBJ1-2; 7 positions agree with TRBD1. The germline gives CDR1 MNHEY, CDR2 SVGAGI. Trimming cost V 10 bases and J 6 bases; bases outside gene matches: 8. This CDR3 has 12 residues. The CDR3 DNA sequence: TGTGCCACCCTAGCCGGGACAGATGGCTACACCTTC. Its protein product is CATLAGTDGYTF.

This clone has just a few counts. V and J are TRBV7-9 and TRBJ1-6, with TRBD1 identical over 9 bases. CDR1 SEHNR and CDR2 FQNEAQ come from the germline V gene (reference sequence). The junction had 6 bases not matched to a gene; V was cut back by 0 bases and J by 9 bases. The length of the CDR3 is 16 residues. CDR3 protein: CASSLARGQGVSPLHF. CDR3 nucleotides: TGTGCCAGCAGCTTAGCGCGGGGACAGGGTGTTTCACCCCTCCACTTT.

V is TRBV4-2 and J is TRBJ2-3; 12 bases are a match to TRBD2. V lost 0 bases and J lost 2; bases outside the gene matches: 9. Per germline, CDR1 LGHNA and CDR2 YNFKEQ. The CDR3 extends over 19 amino acids. This chain's CDR3 is CASSQESSGGDILTDTQYF. DNA of the CDR3: TGTGCCAGCAGCCAAGAGTCTAGCGGGGGGGATATACTCACAGATACGCAGTATTTT.

The chain carries TRBV11-3 and TRBJ2-2; no reliable D call. This CDR3 spans 13 amino acids. CDR1 is SGHNT, CDR2 YENEEA, per germline. Deletions cut 4 bases from V and 5 bases from J, with 8 bases between. The chain's CDR3 is CASSSKSTGELFF. The CDR3 nucleotides are TGTGCCAGCAGCTCTAAATCGACCGGGGAGCTGTTTTTT. Full variable domain (rest looked up from reference TRBV11-3 and TRBJ2-2): EAGVVQSPRYKIIEKKQPVAFWCNPISGHNTLYWYLQNLGQGPELLIRYENEEAVDDSQLPKDRFSAERLKGVDSTLKIQPAELGDSAVYLCASSSKSTGELFFGEGSRLTVL.